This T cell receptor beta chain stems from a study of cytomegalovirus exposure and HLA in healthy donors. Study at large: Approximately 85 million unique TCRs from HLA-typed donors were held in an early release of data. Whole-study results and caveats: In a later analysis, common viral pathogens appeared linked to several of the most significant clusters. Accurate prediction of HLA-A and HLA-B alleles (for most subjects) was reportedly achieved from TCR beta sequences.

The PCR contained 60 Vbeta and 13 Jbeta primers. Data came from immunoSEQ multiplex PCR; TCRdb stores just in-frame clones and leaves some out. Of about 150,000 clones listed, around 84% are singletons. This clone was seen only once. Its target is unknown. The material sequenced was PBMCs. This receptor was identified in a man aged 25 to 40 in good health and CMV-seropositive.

The CDR3 coding sequence is TGTGCCAGCAGCGGGGAGGGGGCAGATACGCAGTATTTT. This sequence encodes CASSGEGADTQYF. The rearrangement uses TRBV7-6 and TRBJ2-3, with D possibly TRBD2 on 7 matching bases. This CDR3 has 13 residues. Germline V lookup: CDR1 SGHVS, CDR2 FNYEAQ. Trimming cost V 5 bases and J 4 bases, with 10 bases left between them.